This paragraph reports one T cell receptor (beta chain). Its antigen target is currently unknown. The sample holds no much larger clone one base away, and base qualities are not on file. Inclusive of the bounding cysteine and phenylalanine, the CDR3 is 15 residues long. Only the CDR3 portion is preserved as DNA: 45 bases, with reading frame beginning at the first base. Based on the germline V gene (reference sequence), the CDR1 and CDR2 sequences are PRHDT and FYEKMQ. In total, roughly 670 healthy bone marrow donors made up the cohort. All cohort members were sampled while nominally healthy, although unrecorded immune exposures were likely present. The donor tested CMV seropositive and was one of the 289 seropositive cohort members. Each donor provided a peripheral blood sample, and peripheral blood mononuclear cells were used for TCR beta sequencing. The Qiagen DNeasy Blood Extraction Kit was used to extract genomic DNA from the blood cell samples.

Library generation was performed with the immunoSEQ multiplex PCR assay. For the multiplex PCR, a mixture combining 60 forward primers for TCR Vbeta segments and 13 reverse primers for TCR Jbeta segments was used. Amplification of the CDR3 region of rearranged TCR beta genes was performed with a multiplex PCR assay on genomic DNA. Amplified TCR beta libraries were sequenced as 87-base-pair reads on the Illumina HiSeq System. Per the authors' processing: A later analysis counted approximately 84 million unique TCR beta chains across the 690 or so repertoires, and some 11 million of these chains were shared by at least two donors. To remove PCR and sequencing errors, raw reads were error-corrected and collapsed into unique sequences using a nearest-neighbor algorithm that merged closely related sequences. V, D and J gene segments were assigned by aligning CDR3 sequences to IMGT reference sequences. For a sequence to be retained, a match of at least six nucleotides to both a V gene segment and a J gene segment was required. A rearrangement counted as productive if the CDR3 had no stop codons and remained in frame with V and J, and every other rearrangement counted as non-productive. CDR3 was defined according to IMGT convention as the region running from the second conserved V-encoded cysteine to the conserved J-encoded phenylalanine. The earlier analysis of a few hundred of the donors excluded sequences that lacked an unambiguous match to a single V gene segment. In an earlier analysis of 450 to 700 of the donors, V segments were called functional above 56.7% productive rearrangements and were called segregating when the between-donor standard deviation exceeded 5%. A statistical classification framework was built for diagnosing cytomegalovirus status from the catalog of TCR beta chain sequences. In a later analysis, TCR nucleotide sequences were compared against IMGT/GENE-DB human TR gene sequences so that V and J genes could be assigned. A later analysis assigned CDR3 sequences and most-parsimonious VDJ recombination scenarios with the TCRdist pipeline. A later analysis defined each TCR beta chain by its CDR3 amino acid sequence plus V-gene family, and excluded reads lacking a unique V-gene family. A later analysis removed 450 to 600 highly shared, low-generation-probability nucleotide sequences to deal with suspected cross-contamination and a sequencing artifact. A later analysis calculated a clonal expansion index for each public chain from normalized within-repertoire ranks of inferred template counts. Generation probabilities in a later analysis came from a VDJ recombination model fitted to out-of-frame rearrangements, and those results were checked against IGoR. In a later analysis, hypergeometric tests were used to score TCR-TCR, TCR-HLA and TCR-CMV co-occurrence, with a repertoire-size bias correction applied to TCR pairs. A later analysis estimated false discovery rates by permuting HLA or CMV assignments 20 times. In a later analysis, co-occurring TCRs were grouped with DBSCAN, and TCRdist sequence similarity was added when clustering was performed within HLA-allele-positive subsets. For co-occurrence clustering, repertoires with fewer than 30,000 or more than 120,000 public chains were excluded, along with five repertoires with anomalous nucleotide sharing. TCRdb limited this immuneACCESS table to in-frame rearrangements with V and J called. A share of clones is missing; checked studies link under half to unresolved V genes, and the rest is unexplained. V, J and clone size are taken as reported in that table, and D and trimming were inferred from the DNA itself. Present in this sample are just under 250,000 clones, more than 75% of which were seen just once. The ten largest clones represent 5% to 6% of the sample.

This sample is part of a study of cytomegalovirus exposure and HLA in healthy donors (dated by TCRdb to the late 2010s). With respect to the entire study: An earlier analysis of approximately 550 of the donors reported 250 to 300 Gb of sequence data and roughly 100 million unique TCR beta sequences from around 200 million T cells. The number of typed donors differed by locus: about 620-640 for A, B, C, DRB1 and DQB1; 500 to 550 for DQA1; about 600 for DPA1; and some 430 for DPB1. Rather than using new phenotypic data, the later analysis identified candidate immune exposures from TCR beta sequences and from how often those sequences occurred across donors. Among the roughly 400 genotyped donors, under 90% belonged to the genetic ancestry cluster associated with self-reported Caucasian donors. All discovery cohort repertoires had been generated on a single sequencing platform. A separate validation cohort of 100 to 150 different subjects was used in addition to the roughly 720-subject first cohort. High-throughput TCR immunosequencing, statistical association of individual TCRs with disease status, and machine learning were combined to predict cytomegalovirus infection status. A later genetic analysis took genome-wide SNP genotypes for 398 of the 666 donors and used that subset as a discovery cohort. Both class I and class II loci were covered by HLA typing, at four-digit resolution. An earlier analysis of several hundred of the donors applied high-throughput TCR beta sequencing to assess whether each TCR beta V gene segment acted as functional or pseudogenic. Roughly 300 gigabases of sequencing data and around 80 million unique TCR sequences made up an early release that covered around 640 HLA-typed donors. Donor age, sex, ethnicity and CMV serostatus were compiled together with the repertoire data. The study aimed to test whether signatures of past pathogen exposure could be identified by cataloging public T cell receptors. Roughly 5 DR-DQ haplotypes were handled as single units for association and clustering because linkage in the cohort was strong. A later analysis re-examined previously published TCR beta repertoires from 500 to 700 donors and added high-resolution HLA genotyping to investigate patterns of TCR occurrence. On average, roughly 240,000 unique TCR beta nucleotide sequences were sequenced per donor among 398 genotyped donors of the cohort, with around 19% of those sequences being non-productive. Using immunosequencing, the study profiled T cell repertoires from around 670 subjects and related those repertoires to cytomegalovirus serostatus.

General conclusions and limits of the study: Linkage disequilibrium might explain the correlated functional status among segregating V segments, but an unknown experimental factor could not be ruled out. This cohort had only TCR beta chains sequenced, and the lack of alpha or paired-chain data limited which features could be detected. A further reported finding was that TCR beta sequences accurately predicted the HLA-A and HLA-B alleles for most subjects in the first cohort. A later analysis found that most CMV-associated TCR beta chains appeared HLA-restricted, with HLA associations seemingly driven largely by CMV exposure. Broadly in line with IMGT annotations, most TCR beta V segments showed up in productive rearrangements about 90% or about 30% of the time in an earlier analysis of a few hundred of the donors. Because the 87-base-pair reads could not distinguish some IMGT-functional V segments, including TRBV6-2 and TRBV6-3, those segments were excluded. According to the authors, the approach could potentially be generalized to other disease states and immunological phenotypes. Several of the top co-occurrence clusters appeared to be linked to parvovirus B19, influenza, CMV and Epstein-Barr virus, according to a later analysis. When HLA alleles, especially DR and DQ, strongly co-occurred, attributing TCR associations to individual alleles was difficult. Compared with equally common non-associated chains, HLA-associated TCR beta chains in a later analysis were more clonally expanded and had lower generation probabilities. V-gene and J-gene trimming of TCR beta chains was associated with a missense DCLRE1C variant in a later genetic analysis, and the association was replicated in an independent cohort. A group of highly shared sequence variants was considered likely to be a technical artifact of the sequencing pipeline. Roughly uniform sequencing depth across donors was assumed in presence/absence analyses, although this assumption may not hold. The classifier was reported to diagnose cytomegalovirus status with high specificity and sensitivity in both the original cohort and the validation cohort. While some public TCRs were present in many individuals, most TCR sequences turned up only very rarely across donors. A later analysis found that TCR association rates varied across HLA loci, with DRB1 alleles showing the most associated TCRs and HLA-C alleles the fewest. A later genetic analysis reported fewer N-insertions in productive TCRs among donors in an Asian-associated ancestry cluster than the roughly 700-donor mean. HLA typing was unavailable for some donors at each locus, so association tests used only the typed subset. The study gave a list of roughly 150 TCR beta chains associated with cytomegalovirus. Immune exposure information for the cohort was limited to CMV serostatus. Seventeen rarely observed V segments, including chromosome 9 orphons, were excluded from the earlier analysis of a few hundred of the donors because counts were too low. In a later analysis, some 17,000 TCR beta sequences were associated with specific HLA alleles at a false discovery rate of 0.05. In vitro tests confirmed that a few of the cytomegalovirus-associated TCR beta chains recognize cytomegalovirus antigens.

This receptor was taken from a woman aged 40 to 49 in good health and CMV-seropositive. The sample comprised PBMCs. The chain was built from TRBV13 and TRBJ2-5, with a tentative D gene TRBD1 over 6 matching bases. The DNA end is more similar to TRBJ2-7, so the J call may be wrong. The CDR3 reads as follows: CASSLDGRGIYEQYF. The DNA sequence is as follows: TGTGCCAGCAGCTTAGACGGCAGGGGAATCTACGAGCAGTACTTC.